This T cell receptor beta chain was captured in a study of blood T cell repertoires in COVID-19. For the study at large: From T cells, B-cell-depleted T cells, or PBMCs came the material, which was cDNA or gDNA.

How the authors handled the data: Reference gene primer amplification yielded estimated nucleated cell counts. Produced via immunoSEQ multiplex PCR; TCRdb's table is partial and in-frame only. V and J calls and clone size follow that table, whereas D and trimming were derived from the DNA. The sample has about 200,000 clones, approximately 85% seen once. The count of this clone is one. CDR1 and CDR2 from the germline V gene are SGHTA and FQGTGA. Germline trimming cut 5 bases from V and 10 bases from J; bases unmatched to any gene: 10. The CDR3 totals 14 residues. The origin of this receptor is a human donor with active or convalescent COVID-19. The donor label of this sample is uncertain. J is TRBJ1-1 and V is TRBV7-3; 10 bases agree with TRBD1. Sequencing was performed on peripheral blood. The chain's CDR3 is CASSLSGTGDPAFF. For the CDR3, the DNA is TGTGCCAGCAGCCTCTCCGGGACAGGGGATCCAGCTTTCTTT.